What follows are 17 T cell receptor beta chains derived from one specimen sequenced in a study of T cells in Graves' hyperthyroidism and ophthalmopathy. Template material for amplifying TCR beta CDR3 regions consisted of RNA transcripts. Researchers ran a first-round RT-PCR on the TCR CDR3 using the HTBI primer set. TCRdb reprocessed the multiplex PCR reads via MiXCR and lists one record per CDR3 protein. The table records 250,000 to 400,000 distinct CDR3 sequences, roughly an eighth of them present only once. Source material: blood. Receptors were obtained from a woman aged 40 to 50 with Graves' ophthalmopathy.

This clonotype was found a few times. At one boundary the junction diverges from the germline segment, which might be a read error. This chain links TRBV5-1 with TRBJ2-2; 9 positions match TRBD1. Per germline, CDR1 SGHRS and CDR2 YFSETQ. The CDR3 totals 17 residues. The CDR3 loop is CASSPRVGTGNSGELFF. The CDR3 DNA reads TGCGCCAGCAGCCCGAGGGTGGGGACAGGGAACTCCGGGGAGCTGTTTTTT.

This clonotype showed up many times. This chain joins TRBV15 and TRBJ2-7; either TRBD1 or TRBD2 may supply D (6 bases each). This CDR3 has 15 residues. Germline V gene data show CDR1 as LNHNV and CDR2 as YYDKDF (reference sequence). V lost 3 bases, J lost 5 bases, and 17 bases lay in between. CDR3 sequence: CATSREGQPRNEQYF. The CDR3 region has the DNA TGTGCCACCAGCAGGGAGGGACAACCGCGTAACGAGCAGTACTTC.

The table lists this clonotype with many counts. The rearrangement joins TRBV3-1 to TRBJ1-6, with a tentative D call TRBD1 (5 bases). V lost 1 base to trimming and J lost 10 bases, with 11 bases between them. Germline CDR1 and CDR2: LGHDT and YNNKEL (reference sequence). CDR3 length: 14 residues. The CDR3 sequence: CASSQGPGGSPLHF. The CDR3 coding sequence is TGTGCCAGCAGCCAAGGACCCGGGGGGTCACCCCTCCACTTT.

This clonotype was counted many times. V is TRBV12-3 or TRBV12-4 and J is TRBJ2-7; no clear D gene. Trimming removed 6 bases from V and 6 bases from J, with 12 bases in between. This CDR3 has 12 amino acids. This chain's CDR3 is CASSPTNFEQYF. Written as DNA, the CDR3 is TGTGCCAGCAGCCCGACGAACTTCGAGCAGTACTTC.

This clonotype was picked up a small number of times. The rearrangement links TRBV20-1 to TRBJ2-3; TRBD1 agrees at 8 bases. The CDR3 has 14 residues. After removal of 6 bases from V and 1 base from J, the junction contained 6 bases not matched to a gene. CDR1 and CDR2 (germline): DFQATT, SNEGSKA (reference sequence). CDR3: CSASSGGRTDTQYF. In nucleotides, the CDR3 is TGCAGTGCGTCGTCAGGGGGCCGCACAGATACGCAGTATTTT.

As regards this clonotype: With a much larger clone just one base away, this may be a read error. The conserved phenylalanine or tryptophan normally closing the CDR3 is absent here, so this likely arose from a read error. The chain carries TRBV12-3 or TRBV12-4 and TRBJ1-2, with D unresolved. V lost 6 bases, J lost 5 bases, and 10 bases lay in between. This CDR3 spans 12 amino acids. The CDR3 DNA reads as TGTGCCAGCAGCCCCACTCAGTATGGCTACACCCTC. Amino acids: CASSPTQYGYTL.

This chain connects TRBV20-1 to TRBJ2-2; D gene ambiguous. This CDR3 has 12 residues. V was cut by 0 bases and J by 4 bases, with 3 bases left in between. Germline CDR1 and CDR2: DFQATT and SNEGSKA (reference sequence). CDR3 coding DNA: TGCAGTGCTAGAGATACCACCGGGGAGCTGTTTTTT. Its protein product is CSARDTTGELFF.

Only a few counts were recorded for this clonotype. The chain recombines TRBV6-5 with TRBJ1-1; D possibly corresponds to TRBD1 (5 bases). This CDR3 is 15 amino acids long. The ends were cut back, 0 bases at V and 6 bases at J, with 14 bases in the middle. Germline V gene lookup returns CDR1 MNHEY and CDR2 SVGAGI. CDR3 in amino acids: CASSYSTGGYSEAFF. The CDR3 DNA sequence: TGTGCCAGCAGTTACTCGACGGGGGGGTACTCTGAAGCTTTCTTT.

This clonotype was seen at least ten times. The chain uses TRBV2 and TRBJ2-7, with TRBD1 matching over 12 bases. This CDR3 has 14 residues. The V segment lost 7 bases and the J segment 6 bases; nucleotides outside the gene matches: 7. Per the germline V gene, CDR1 is SNHLY and CDR2 is FYNNEI. DNA of the CDR3: TGTGCCAGCATTGCCGGGACAGGGGGCCGCGAGCAGTACTTC. Translating it yields CASIAGTGGREQYF.

In this sample, this clonotype turned up many times. The chain combines TRBV12-3 or TRBV12-4 with TRBJ2-1, with D uncertain. CDR3 length equals 13 residues. Trimming stripped 6 bases from V and 5 bases from J, with 11 bases between. CDR3 bases: TGTGCCAGCAGGCCTGACTGGGACAATGAGCAGTTCTTC. This translates into CASRPDWDNEQFF.

In this sample, this clonotype turned up many times. The rearrangement joins TRBV28 to TRBJ2-1; D might be TRBD1 (6 bases). The CDR3 covers 12 residues. Germline V gives CDR1 MDHEN, CDR2 SYDVKM. Between the trimmed V and J ends, which lost 3 bases and 15 bases, there was a span of 15 bases. DNA for the CDR3: TGTGCCAGCAGTTTCGTTGGGCAGGGGTGGTTCTTC. It yields the protein CASSFVGQGWFF. Using reference TRBV28 and TRBJ2-1 for the parts outside the CDR3, the full variable domain is DVKVTQSSRYLVKRTGEKVFLECVQDMDHENMFWYRQDPGLGLRLIYFSYDVKMKEKGDIPEGYSVSREKKERFSLILESASTNQTSMYLCASSFVGQGWFFGPGTRLTVL.

This clonotype showed up just a few times. The chain uses TRBV18 and TRBJ2-1; the D is unclear. The ends were cut back, 2 bases at V and 0 bases at J, with 8 bases in the middle. This CDR3 contains 15 residues. Germline V lookup: CDR1 KGHSH, CDR2 LQKENI. CDR3 sequence (DNA): TGTGCCAGCTCACCATCCATGAGCTCCTACAATGAGCAGTTCTTC. This gives the protein CASSPSMSSYNEQFF.

Notes on this clonotype: A single base separates this from a much larger clone, so it may be a read error. V gene TRBV25-1 combines with J gene TRBJ1-2; possibly TRBD1 for D (5 bases). V was clipped by 4 bases and J by 4 bases, with 13 bases between them. CDR1 is MGHDK and CDR2 is SYGVNS in the germline V gene. The CDR3 has 14 residues. The CDR3 protein is CASSGGAGIYGYTF. In DNA, the CDR3 is TGTGCCAGCAGTGGTGGGGCAGGGATCTATGGCTACACCTTC.

The chain combines TRBV5-4 with TRBJ2-5; a possible D gene is TRBD2 (5 bases). This CDR3 is 15 amino acids long. Germline lookup yields CDR1 SGHNT and CDR2 YYREEE (reference sequence). The V end was cut by 2 bases, the J end by 5 bases, with 16 bases between. The CDR3 sequence: CASSFLQSGMETQYF. CDR3 sequence (DNA): TGTGCCAGCAGCTTTTTACAGTCCGGGATGGAGACCCAGTACTTC.

This clonotype has a count of ten or more. V and J are TRBV12-3 or TRBV12-4 and TRBJ2-7; D gene uncertain. This CDR3 contains 15 residues. V was clipped by 0 bases and J by 2 bases, with 11 bases between them. CDR3 sequence: CASSLAPGNTYEQYF. Here the CDR3 DNA reads TGTGCCAGCAGTTTAGCGCCAGGAAACACCTACGAGCAGTACTTC.

J is TRBJ1-3 and V is TRBV20-1; D unresolved. The CDR3 length is 13 residues. Trimming pared 1 base from V and 0 bases from J, leaving 4 bases between. Per germline, CDR1 DFQATT and CDR2 SNEGSKA (reference sequence). CDR3 in DNA: TGCAGTGCTAGAGTAGTCTCTGGAAACACCATATATTTT. Translated, it gives CSARVVSGNTIYF.

The J gene is TRBJ2-5, the V gene TRBV20-1; 8 bases fit TRBD2. With 4 bases clipped from V and 5 bases from J, the junction kept 12 bases outside the gene matches. From germline, CDR1 is DFQATT and CDR2 SNEGSKA (reference sequence). The CDR3 runs 15 residues. The DNA for the CDR3 is TGCAGTGCTAATATTCGGCGGGGGGCCGGGGAGACCCAGTACTTC. Translated, it gives CSANIRRGAGETQYF.